Relative to its sample, the clone carrying this T cell receptor delta chain is medium-sized. This entry comes from a study of gamma-delta T cells after stem cell transplantation. TCRdb re-called the RT-PCR reads using CATT. The repertoire holds 1,500 to 2,000 delta-chain clones, with roughly 5.9% as singletons. Unmatched junction bases numbered 10, after V lost 1 base and J lost 0 bases. Germline values: CDR1 GEAIGNYY, CDR2 EKD. The CDR3 runs to 18 residues. Sample: gamma-delta T cells. The V call is TRDV2, the J call TRDJ1, with 10 bases aligning to TRDD3. The clonotype was recovered from a human donor. It is not recorded whose cells these are; they may come from a transplant donor. CDR3 coding DNA: TGTGCCTGTGACACTCTAAGTACTGGGGGATCGTACACCGATAAACTCATCTTT. Translating it yields CACDTLSTGGSYTDKLIF.